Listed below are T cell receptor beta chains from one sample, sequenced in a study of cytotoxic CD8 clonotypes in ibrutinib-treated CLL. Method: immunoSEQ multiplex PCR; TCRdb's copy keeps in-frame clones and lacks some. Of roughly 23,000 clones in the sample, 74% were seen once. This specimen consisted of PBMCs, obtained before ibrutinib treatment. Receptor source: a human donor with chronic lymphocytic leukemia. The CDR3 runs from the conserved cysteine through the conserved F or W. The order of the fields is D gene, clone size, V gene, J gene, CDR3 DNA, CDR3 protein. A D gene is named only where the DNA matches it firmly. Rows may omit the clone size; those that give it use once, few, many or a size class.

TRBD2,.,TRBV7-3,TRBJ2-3,TGTGCCAGCAGCGAGACGGCTAGCGGGAGCAATACGCAGTATTTT,CASSETASGSNTQYF
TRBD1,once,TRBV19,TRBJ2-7,TGTGCCAGTGGACGGACAGGGGACCTCTACGAGCAGTACTTC,CASGRTGDLYEQYF
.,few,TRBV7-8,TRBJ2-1,TGTGCCAGCAGCTACGAACAATTGGGTGAGCAGTTCTTC,CASSYEQLGEQFF
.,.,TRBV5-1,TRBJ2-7,TGCGCCAGCAGCTTGGAGTTGGCAACCTACGAGCAGTACTTC,CASSLELATYEQYF
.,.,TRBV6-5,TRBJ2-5,TGTGCCAGCAGGCTGATGGAGACCCAGTACTTC,CASRLMETQYF
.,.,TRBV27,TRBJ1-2,TGTGCCAGCAGTTTTTTGGGGCGCGGTAATGGCTACACCTTC,CASSFLGRGNGYTF
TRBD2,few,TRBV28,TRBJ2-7,TGTGCCAGCAGTTTAACTAGCGGAAAGACTTCCTACGAGCAGTACTTC,CASSLTSGKTSYEQYF
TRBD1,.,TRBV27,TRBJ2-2,TGTGCCAGCAGTCGACAGGGGGAGCTGAACACCGGGGAGCTGTTTTTT,CASSRQGELNTGELFF
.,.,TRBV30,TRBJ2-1,TGTGCCTGGAGTTTTAGGTGGGAGTCCAACAATGAGCAGTTCTTC,CAWSFRWESNNEQFF
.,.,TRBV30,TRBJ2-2,TGTGCCTGGAGTGAAGAATACACCGGGGAGCTGTTTTTT,CAWSEEYTGELFF
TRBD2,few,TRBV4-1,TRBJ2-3,TGCGCCAGCAGCCAAGATTTCGCCCGGGGGTCTAGCGGGACAGATACGCAGTATTTT,CASSQDFARGSSGTDTQYF
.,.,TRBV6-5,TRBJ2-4,TGTGCCAGCAGTACAGGGACCGCCAAAAACATTCAGTACTTC,CASSTGTAKNIQYF
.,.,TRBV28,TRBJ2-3,TGTGCCAGCAGTTTGTCGGATACGCAGTATTTT,CASSLSDTQYF
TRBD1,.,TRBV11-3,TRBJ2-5,TGTGCCACCGCGACAGGGAAAGAGACCCAGTACTTC,CATATGKETQYF
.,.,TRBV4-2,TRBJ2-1,TGTGCCAGCAACCAAGGGGCAGGGAGCAAGGGTGAGCAGTTCTTC,CASNQGAGSKGEQFF
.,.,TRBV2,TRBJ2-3,TGTGCCAGCAGTGAAGCAGAGCACACAGATACGCAGTATTTT,CASSEAEHTDTQYF
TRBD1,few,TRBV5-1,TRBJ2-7,TGCGCCAGCAGCATCGGGACAGGGAACGAGCAGTACTTC,CASSIGTGNEQYF
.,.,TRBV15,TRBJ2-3,TGTGCCACCAGCAGAGCCACAGATACGCAGTATTTT,CATSRATDTQYF
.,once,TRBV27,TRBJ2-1,TGTGCCAGCAGTCAAGGGCGGGACACCTACAATGAGCAGTTCTTC,CASSQGRDTYNEQFF
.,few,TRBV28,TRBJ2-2,TGTGCCAGCAGTTGGGCGGGGTCGAGGAACACCGGGGAGCTGTTTTTT,CASSWAGSRNTGELFF
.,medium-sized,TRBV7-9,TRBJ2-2,TGTGCCAGCAGCCCGGGGGCGGGCACCGGGGAGCTGTTTTTT,CASSPGAGTGELFF
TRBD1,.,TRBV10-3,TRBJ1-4,TGTGCCATCAGGGACCCCGGGACAGAGAATGAAAAACTGTTTTTT,CAIRDPGTENEKLFF
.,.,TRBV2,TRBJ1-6,TGTGCCAGCAGCGGACACTCTAATAATTCACCCCTCCACTTT,CASSGHSNNSPLHF
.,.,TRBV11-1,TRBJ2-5,TGTGCCAGCAGCTTATCCAGGATCTACCAAGAGACCCAGTACTTC,CASSLSRIYQETQYF
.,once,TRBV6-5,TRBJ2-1,TGTGCCAGCAGTTACTCGGGGGACTCTTACAATGAGCAGTTCTTC,CASSYSGDSYNEQFF
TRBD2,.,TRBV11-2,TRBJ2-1,TGTGCCAGCAGCTTAAATGTAGCGGGGAATGAGCAGTTCTTC,CASSLNVAGNEQFF
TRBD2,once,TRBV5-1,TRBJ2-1,TGCGCCAGCAGCACCACTAGCGGTATTGCCAATGAGCAGTTCTTC,CASSTTSGIANEQFF
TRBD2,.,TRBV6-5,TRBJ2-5,TGTGCCAGCAGTTACTGGGGGGGGAGCCAGTACTTC,CASSYWGGSQYF
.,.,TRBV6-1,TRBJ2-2,TGTGCCCTAGAAGTTTATAACACCGGGGAGCTGTTTTTT,CALEVYNTGELFF
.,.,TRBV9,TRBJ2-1,TGTGCCAGTCAAGAAATTCAGGGGCTCAACAATGAGCAGTTCTTC,CASQEIQGLNNEQFF
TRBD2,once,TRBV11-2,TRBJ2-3,TGTGCCAGCAGCTCGGAGGGACTAGGTCAAGATACGCAGTATTTT,CASSSEGLGQDTQYF
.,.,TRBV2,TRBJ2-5,TGTGCCAGCAGTGTAGGAGAGACCCAGTACTTC,CASSVGETQYF
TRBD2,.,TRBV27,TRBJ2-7,TGTGCCAGCAGTCAGACTAGCGGGAGGATGGGCGAGCAGTACTTC,CASSQTSGRMGEQYF
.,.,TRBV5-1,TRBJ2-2,TGCGCCAGCACCCAACAGGGTGCCACCGGGGAGCTGTTTTTT,CASTQQGATGELFF
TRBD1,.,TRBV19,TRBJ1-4,TGTGCCAGTAGTCCAAGGACAGGGAAGAATGAAAAACTGTTTTTT,CASSPRTGKNEKLFF
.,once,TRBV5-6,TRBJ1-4,TGTGCCAGCAGCTTGGAACCAACTAATGAAAAACTGTTTTTT,CASSLEPTNEKLFF
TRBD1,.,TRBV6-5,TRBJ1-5,TGTGCCAGCAGTTCAAGACAGGGTCGTGGCAATCAGCCCCAGCATTTT,CASSSRQGRGNQPQHF
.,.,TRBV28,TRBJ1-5,TGTGCCAGCAGCCTCGACAGAGTCAATCAGCCCCAGCATTTT,CASSLDRVNQPQHF
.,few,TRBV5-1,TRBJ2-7,TGCGCCAGCAGCCCCCTTGGGACAGCGGGATACGAGCAGTACTTC,CASSPLGTAGYEQYF
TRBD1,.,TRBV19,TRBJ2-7,TGTGCCAGTACCTCAGGGGGTGAGCAGTACTTC,CASTSGGEQYF
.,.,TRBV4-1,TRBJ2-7,TGCGCCAGCAGCCAAGACAGGGGCAGTGCCTACGAGCAGTACTTC,CASSQDRGSAYEQYF
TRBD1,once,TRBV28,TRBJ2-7,TGTGCCAGCAAAACCCCGGGACAGGGGGCGAACGAGCAGTACTTC,CASKTPGQGANEQYF
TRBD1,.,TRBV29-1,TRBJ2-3,TGCAGCGTCGCTACACTTAACAGGGGGCCCGTAGATACGCAGTATTTT,CSVATLNRGPVDTQYF
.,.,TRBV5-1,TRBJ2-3,TGCGCCAGCAGCACAGCGGAGCTTAGCACAGATACGCAGTATTTT,CASSTAELSTDTQYF
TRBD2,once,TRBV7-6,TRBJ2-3,TGTGCCAGCAGCCCCCTAGCGGGAGGGGCAGATACGCAGTATTTT,CASSPLAGGADTQYF
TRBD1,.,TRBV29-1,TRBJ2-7,TGCAGCGTTGTAAGGACAGGGGTGTTGGGCGAGCAGTACTTC,CSVVRTGVLGEQYF